Reported below is one TCR beta chain. The target antigen is unknown. CDR1 is SGHTA and CDR2 is FQGNSA in the germline V gene. V dropped 5 bases and J dropped 3 bases, with 11 bases sitting between them. This CDR3 spans 13 amino acids. As defined, naive CD8 cells were CD45RO-negative and positively selected for CCR7, with terminally differentiated effector memory CD45RA+ cells excluded. These data are taken from a study of shared clonotypes between healthy human individuals. Study results and limitations: The study found lower generation probabilities in non-shared clonotypes than in those shared by all four donors. Generally, naive subsets came out with larger estimated richness than memory subsets.

The run depth of the assay was deep. Method: immunoSEQ multiplex PCR; TCRdb's copy keeps in-frame clones and lacks some. The data contain around 580,000 clones, 98% of them seen just once; the ten biggest clones take up less than 0.35%. This chain joins TRBV7-2 and TRBJ2-7, with a weak D call TRBD2 (5 bases). The clonotype was recovered from a man younger than 45 in good health. Sequenced input: naive CD8+ T cells sorted from blood. For the CDR3, the DNA is TGTGCCAGCAGCCCCGGGAATTACTACGAGCAGTACTTC. Protein sequence: CASSPGNYYEQYF.